This T cell receptor beta chain came from a study of T cell responses to AZD1222 COVID-19 vaccine. General study findings and limits: Recipients of two AZD1222 doses showed rising Spike-specific TCR breadth and depth. Among the donors, most were white British and more were female, and clonal diversity was possibly underestimated.

With respect to this clone: Its target is not known.

CDR1 KGHSH and CDR2 LQKENI come from the germline V gene. This CDR3 comprises 13 residues. Deletions cut 3 bases from V and 1 base from J, with 6 bases between. Sequencing used immunoSEQ multiplex PCR; TCRdb keeps in-frame clones, though not all of them. The table records over 85,000 clones, around 93% of them present only once. Sequencing used peripheral blood, obtained 28 days after the second AZD1222 dose. This chain joins TRBV18 and TRBJ2-5; no reliable D call. This clonotype originated in an adult who received the AZD1222 COVID-19 vaccine. DNA for the CDR3: TGTGCCAGCTCACCCCGGGCCCAAGAGACCCAGTACTTC. The encoded protein is CASSPRAQETQYF.